This T cell receptor beta chain was observed in a study of blood T cell repertoires in COVID-19. Study background: T cells, B-cell-depleted T cells, or PBMCs supplied cDNA or gDNA.

V was clipped by 8 bases and J by 4 bases, with 10 bases between them. Germline loops: CDR1 MNHEY, CDR2 SMNVEV (reference sequence). The CDR3 contains 12 residues. TCRdb's copy holds only in-frame clones and misses some; the assay was immunoSEQ multiplex PCR. The table has approximately 150,000 clones, 60% to 80% seen once; the top ten hold 8.6%. The specimen was peripheral blood. The chain is built from TRBV27 and TRBJ2-3, with D tentatively TRBD2 (7 bases). This sequence was found in a man aged 45-65 years with active or convalescent COVID-19. CDR3 sequence reads: CASRGAADTQYF. The CDR3 nucleotides read TGTGCCAGCCGGGGGGCGGCAGATACGCAGTATTTT.